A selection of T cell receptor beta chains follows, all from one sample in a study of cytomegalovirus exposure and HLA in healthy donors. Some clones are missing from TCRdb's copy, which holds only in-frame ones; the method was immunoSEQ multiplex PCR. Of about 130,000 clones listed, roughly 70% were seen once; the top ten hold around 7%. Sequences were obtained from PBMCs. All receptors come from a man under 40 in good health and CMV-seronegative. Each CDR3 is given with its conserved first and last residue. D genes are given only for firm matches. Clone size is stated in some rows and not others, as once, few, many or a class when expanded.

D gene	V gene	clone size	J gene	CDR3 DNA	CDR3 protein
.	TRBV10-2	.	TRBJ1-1	TGCGCCAGCAGTTTCAGGGAATACACTGAAGCTTTCTTT	CASSFREYTEAFF
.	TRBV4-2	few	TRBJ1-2	TGTGCCAGCAGCCAAGATTTTAGTAAGGGGGATGGCTACACCTTC	CASSQDFSKGDGYTF
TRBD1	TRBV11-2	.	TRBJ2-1	TGTGCCAGCAGCTTTCCGGGACAGGGCAATGAGCAGTTCTTC	CASSFPGQGNEQFF
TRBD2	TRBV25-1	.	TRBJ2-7	TGTGCCAGCAGTACTAGCGGGATGAGCTCCTACGAGCAGTACTTC	CASSTSGMSSYEQYF
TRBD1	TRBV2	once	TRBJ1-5	TGTGCCAGCAGTGACCTCAGGGGGGAACAGCCCCAGCATTTT	CASSDLRGEQPQHF
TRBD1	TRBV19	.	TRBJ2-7	TGTGCCAGTAGTTCCGTACAGGGGACCGAGCAGTACTTC	CASSSVQGTEQYF
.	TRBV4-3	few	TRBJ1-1	TGCGCCAGCAGCCCAAGGGCCAGGGTAGAGGACACTGAAGCTTTCTTT	CASSPRARVEDTEAFF
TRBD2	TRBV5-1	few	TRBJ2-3	TGCGCCAGCGGGTCGACGGGACTAGGGACAGATACGCAGTATTTT	CASGSTGLGTDTQYF
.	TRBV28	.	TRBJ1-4	TGTGCCAGCACCGTGGGGGGGGCAACTAATGAAAAACTGTTTTTT	CASTVGGATNEKLFF
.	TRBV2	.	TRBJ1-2	TGTGCCACCCATAGAGGGTCAGGGGCCATCAACTATGGCTACACCTTC	CATHRGSGAINYGYTF
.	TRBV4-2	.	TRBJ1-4	TGTGCCAGCAGTACCGGACAGCCGAATGAAAAACTGTTTTTT	CASSTGQPNEKLFF
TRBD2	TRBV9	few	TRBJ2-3	TGTGCCAGCAGCCCTACTTTGACTAGCGGGGCTCCCCGGGATACGCAGTATTTT	CASSPTLTSGAPRDTQYF
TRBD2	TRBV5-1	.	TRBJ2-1	TGCGCCAGCCAAGCGGGAGGGCACAGTGGTGAGCAGTTCTTC	CASQAGGHSGEQFF
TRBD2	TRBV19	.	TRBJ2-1	TGTGCCAGTAGTATTCTAGCGGAACCCTACAATGAGCAGTTCTTC	CASSILAEPYNEQFF
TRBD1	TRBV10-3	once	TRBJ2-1	TGTGCCATCACCGGGGACAGGGATTTGGTTGAGCAGTTCTTC	CAITGDRDLVEQFF
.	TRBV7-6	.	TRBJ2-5	TGTGCCAGCAGCTTAGATCCCAGCCAAGAGACCCAGTACTTC	CASSLDPSQETQYF
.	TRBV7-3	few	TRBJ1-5	TGTGCCAGCAGCATACAGGGAACGAGCAATCAGCCCCAGCATTTT	CASSIQGTSNQPQHF
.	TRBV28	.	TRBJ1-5	TGTGCCAGCAGTTCGGACCAGGGTCGTATAAATCAGCCCCAGCATTTT	CASSSDQGRINQPQHF
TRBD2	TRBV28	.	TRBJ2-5	TGTGCCAGCAGTTTTCGCGGGACTAGCGGGAGTATGGAGACCCAGTACTTC	CASSFRGTSGSMETQYF
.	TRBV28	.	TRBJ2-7	TGTGCCAGCAGTTCCCGGACAGCTAGCTCCTACGAGCAGTACTTC	CASSSRTASSYEQYF
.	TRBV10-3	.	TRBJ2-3	TGTGCCATCAGTGGATCCCTTAGCGCAGATACGCAGTATTTT	CAISGSLSADTQYF
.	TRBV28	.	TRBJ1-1	TGTGCCAGCAGTCCTCTTTTGAGGGGAGGGACTGAAGCTTTCTTT	CASSPLLRGGTEAFF
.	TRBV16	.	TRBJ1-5	TGTGCCAGCAGCCAAGCAGGGGGCAATCAGCCCCAGCATTTT	CASSQAGGNQPQHF
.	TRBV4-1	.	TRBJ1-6	TGCGCCAGCAGCCATGAGGGGAGGGACGGCTCACCCCTCCACTTT	CASSHEGRDGSPLHF
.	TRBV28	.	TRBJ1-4	TGTGCCAGCAGTTCCCCCGAGGAGGGTTCAGGGGAAAAACTGTTTTTT	CASSSPEEGSGEKLFF
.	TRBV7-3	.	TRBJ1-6	TGTGCCAGCAGCTTAAGAGCTTTAAATTCACCCCTCCACTTT	CASSLRALNSPLHF
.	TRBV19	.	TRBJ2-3	TGTGCCAGTAGTATAGTTTTCGGGGCGGGGGATACGCAGTATTTT	CASSIVFGAGDTQYF
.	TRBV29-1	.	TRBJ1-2	TGCAGCGTTGCCCCCCGGGGGGGCGATGGCTACACCTTC	CSVAPRGGDGYTF
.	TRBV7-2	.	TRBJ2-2	TGTGCCAGCAGCTGGGACTTCAACACCGGGGAGCTGTTTTTT	CASSWDFNTGELFF
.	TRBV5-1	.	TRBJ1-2	TGCGCCAGCAGCTTGGCCGGAGGAGGATCCTATGGCTACACCTTC	CASSLAGGGSYGYTF
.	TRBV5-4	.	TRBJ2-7	TGTGCCAGCAGCCAGGGGGGCTCGCGAGGCCTCTACGAGCAGTACTTC	CASSQGGSRGLYEQYF
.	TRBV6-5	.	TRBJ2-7	TGTGCCAGCAGGGCGGTCCGGGGTGGCTCCTACGAGCAGTACTTC	CASRAVRGGSYEQYF
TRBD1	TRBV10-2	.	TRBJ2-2	TGCGCCAGCGGGGGCAGGGGGCGCGGCGGGGAGCTGTTTTTT	CASGGRGRGGELFF
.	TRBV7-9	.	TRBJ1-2	TGTGCCAGCAGCTTAGGGGGGGACGGCTATGGCTACACCTTC	CASSLGGDGYGYTF
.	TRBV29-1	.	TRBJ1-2	TGCAGCGTAGGTTCACAGGGACCAGCTAACTATGGCTACACCTTC	CSVGSQGPANYGYTF
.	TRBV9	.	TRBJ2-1	TGTGCCAGCAGCGTAGCCCAGGACTACAATGAGCAGTTCTTC	CASSVAQDYNEQFF
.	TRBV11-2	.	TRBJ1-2	TGTGCCAGCAGCTTAGGGGTCGGGGTCTATGGCTACACCTTC	CASSLGVGVYGYTF
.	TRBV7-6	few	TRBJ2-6	TGTGCCAGCAGCTTAGGGCAGGGGCGTGGGGCCAACGTCCTGACTTTC	CASSLGQGRGANVLTF
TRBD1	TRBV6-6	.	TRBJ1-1	TGTGCCAGCAGTAAGGGACAGGGCGACACTGAAGCTTTCTTT	CASSKGQGDTEAFF
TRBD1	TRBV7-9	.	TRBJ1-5	TGTGCCAGCAGCTTAGCAGGGGGCGGGGCCCAGCATTTT	CASSLAGGGAQHF
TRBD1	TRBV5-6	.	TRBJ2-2	TGTGCCAGCAGCCGACTGAAGACAGGGATTTCGTCCGGGGAGCTGTTTTTT	CASSRLKTGISSGELFF
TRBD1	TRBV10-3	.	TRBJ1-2	TGTGCCATCAGTGAACGAGACAGGGGGCGCAACTATGGCTACACCTTC	CAISERDRGRNYGYTF
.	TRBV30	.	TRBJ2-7	TGTGCCTGGAGCACAGGGTGGGACGAGCAGTACTTC	CAWSTGWDEQYF
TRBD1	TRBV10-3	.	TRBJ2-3	TGTGCCATCAGTGGGGGACAGGCGGGGTCAGATACGCAGTATTTT	CAISGGQAGSDTQYF
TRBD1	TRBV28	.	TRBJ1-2	TGTGCCAGCAGTACTCCTCAAGGGGGCGGCTACACCTTC	CASSTPQGGGYTF
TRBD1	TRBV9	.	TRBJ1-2	TGTGCCAGCAGCGTATTTGGGACAGGGGGCGTCGGTGATGGCTACACCTTC	CASSVFGTGGVGDGYTF